This T cell receptor beta chain is from a study of OX40 agonist ivuxolimab in advanced cancers. This CDR3 is 15 amino acids long. V trimming: 6 bases; J trimming: 2 bases; junction bases outside the gene matches: 7. Germline V CDR1 and CDR2: MNHEY, SMNVEV (reference sequence). TCRdb keeps only in-frame clones here, not all; method: immunoSEQ multiplex PCR. Among approximately 82,000 clones, around 88% were seen once, and the ten largest hold about 0.8%. As for this clone: The target antigen is unknown.

Study-wide results and caveats: Relative to CD4+ cells, CD8+ T cells on average had more expanded clones. Antigen specificity was not determined for the expanded peripheral T cells.

The receptor's source is an adult with an advanced solid tumor such as melanoma, head and neck, liver or kidney cancer. The sample in question was CD4+ or CD8+ T cells sorted from blood, obtained in a trial of the OX40 agonist ivuxolimab. This sequence joins TRBV27 and TRBJ2-7; TRBD2 aligns across 10 bases. The CDR3 region has the DNA TGTGCCAGCAGAATTACTAGCGGGACCACCTACGAGCAGTACTTC. Translating gives CASRITSGTTYEQYF.